The text below deals with one T cell receptor (beta chain). This CDR3 has 14 residues. CDR1 is SGHDT, CDR2 YYEEEE, per germline. V lost 1 base and J lost 4, with 11 bases in between. These data are taken from a study of blood T cell repertoires in COVID-19. The overall study: The United States, Italy and Spain provided the acute and convalescent COVID-19 samples. From T cells, B-cell-depleted T cells, or PBMCs came the material, which was cDNA or gDNA.

Per the original data handling: Cell counts per sample came from amplifying reference gene primers. Profiling relied on immunoSEQ multiplex PCR, and the TCRdb table lists in-frame clones only, not all of them. V and J calls plus clone size are reproduced from that table; the DNA served to infer D and trimming. The table lists nearly 50,000 clones, 85% of them singletons. Sequencing was performed on peripheral blood. The chain links TRBV5-6 to TRBJ1-1; perhaps TRBD1 as D (6 bases). The TCR was taken from a woman aged 55-70 years with acute or convalescent COVID-19. CDR3: CASSLLQGVTEAFF. The CDR3 DNA reads as TGTGCCAGCAGCTTGTTACAGGGAGTCACTGAAGCTTTCTTT.